Listed here are 5 T cell receptor beta chains from one sample, sequenced in a study of vaccination effects on CD4 cells after COVID-19. Here immunoSEQ multiplex PCR was the method, and the copy in TCRdb shows in-frame clones only, minus some. In the table there are roughly 30,000 clones, around four fifths of which are singletons. What these receptors recognize is not known. Ahead of sequencing, the ViraFEST assay grew antigen-specific CD4+ T cells using viral peptide pools. CD4+ T cells were isolated after 10 days of culture. Vaccinees lacked prior SARS-CoV-2 infection and tested negative for nucleocapsid antibodies. Sequences were derived from CD4+ T cells from PBMCs cultured with HCoV-OC43 spike peptides, sampled before COVID-19 vaccination. Subset given: HCoV-OC43 spike overlapping peptide pool stimulation. The receptors were gathered from a human donor who received a COVID-19 vaccine.

The CDR3 nucleotides are TGTGCCAGCATTCTTGCGGGGACCTACGAGCAGTACTTC. Its protein is CASILAGTYEQYF. This rearrangement joins TRBV28 to TRBJ2-7, with D possibly matching TRBD2 (6 bases). Trimming took off 7 bases at V and 2 bases at J, with 12 bases between the two ends. Per germline, CDR1 MDHEN and CDR2 SYDVKM. This CDR3 has 13 amino acids.

A few counts support this clone. The CDR3 loop reads CASSLMGAAYEQYF. CDR3 in DNA: TGTGCCAGCAGCTTAATGGGGGCCGCCTACGAGCAGTACTTC. The chain is built from TRBV7-2 and TRBJ2-7, with D possibly TRBD1 on 6 matching bases. CDR3 length: 14 amino acids. V dropped 2 bases and J dropped 2 bases, with 10 bases sitting between them. CDR1 is SGHTA and CDR2 is FQGNSA in the germline V gene.

This clone came up a few times. This sequence joins TRBV5-4 and TRBJ1-5, with D hard to call. This CDR3 is 13 amino acids long. Deletions cut 2 bases from V and 7 bases from J, with 10 bases between. Per the germline V gene, CDR1 is SGHNT and CDR2 is YYREEE (reference sequence). This chain's CDR3 is CASSLGVRQPQHF. CDR3 sequence (DNA): TGTGCCAGCAGCTTAGGAGTGCGGCAGCCCCAGCATTTT.

The chain couples TRBV19 to TRBJ1-1; tentatively, D is TRBD1 (6 bases). This CDR3 is 16 amino acids long. Germline CDR1 and CDR2: LNHDA and SQIVND (reference sequence). The V end was cut by 6 bases, the J end by 0 bases, with 17 bases between. The CDR3 is CASRNRARGMNTEAFF. CDR3 nucleotides: TGTGCCAGTAGGAACAGGGCTAGGGGTATGAACACTGAAGCTTTCTTT.

V gene TRBV2 combines with J gene TRBJ1-1, with D perhaps TRBD1 (5 bases). The CDR3 covers 12 residues. Looked up from germline, CDR1 is SNHLY and CDR2 is FYNNEI. Between the trimmed V and J ends, which lost 2 bases and 10 bases, there was a span of 11 bases. The CDR3 is CASSELGAGAFF. Here the CDR3 DNA reads TGTGCCAGCAGTGAATTAGGGGCCGGAGCTTTCTTT. The whole variable domain, remainder taken from reference TRBV2 and TRBJ1-1, is EPEVTQTPSHQVTQMGQEVILRCVPISNHLYFYWYRQILGQKVEFLVSFYNNEISEKSEIFDDQFSVERPDGSNFTLKIRSTKLEDSAMYFCASSELGAGAFFGQGTRLTVV.